A selection of T cell receptor beta chains follows, all from one sample in a study of T-cell reconstitution after alpha-beta-depleted transplantation in children. One entry per CDR3 protein results from TCRdb running MiXCR on the PCR reads. The repertoire holds around 440,000 distinct CDR3 sequences, with roughly 16% as singletons. The input for sequencing was PBMCs, mostly from graft donor cells, taken 360 days after TCRalphabeta/CD19-depleted stem cell transplant. These receptors came from a boy in the first two years of life who had a stem cell transplant for Wiskott-Aldrich syndrome, so the T cells may come from the graft donor. The CDR3 runs from the conserved cysteine through the conserved F or W. Each record gives: J gene, V gene, D gene, clone size, CDR3 protein, CDR3 DNA. D genes are given only for firm matches. For some rows the clone size is stated as once, few or many, or as a class when expanded; others skip it.

j_call: TRBJ2-3
v_call: TRBV7-8
d_call: TRBD1
clone_size: .
cdr3_aa: CASSLEAQGANTQYF
cdr3_nt: TGTGCCAGCAGCTTAGAGGCGCAGGGGGCGAATACGCAGTATTTT

j_call: TRBJ2-3
v_call: TRBV6-1
d_call: .
clone_size: few
cdr3_aa: CASSPGGRRTDTQYF
cdr3_nt: TGTGCCAGCAGTCCCGGGGGGCGACGCACAGATACGCAGTATTTT

j_call: TRBJ2-7
v_call: TRBV18
d_call: .
clone_size: .
cdr3_aa: CASSPFKGSYEQYF
cdr3_nt: TGTGCCAGCTCACCCTTCAAGGGTTCCTACGAGCAGTACTTC

j_call: TRBJ2-3
v_call: TRBV27
d_call: .
clone_size: few
cdr3_aa: CASKFLSRTDTQYF
cdr3_nt: TGTGCCAGCAAGTTTTTGAGCCGCACAGATACGCAGTATTTT

j_call: TRBJ1-2
v_call: TRBV12-3/TRBV12-4
d_call: .
clone_size: few
cdr3_aa: CASSYWGGSNYGYTF
cdr3_nt: TGTGCCAGCAGCTACTGGGGGGGGAGTAACTATGGCTACACCTTC

j_call: TRBJ2-7
v_call: TRBV7-6
d_call: TRBD1
clone_size: .
cdr3_aa: CASSLVTGGGGPYEQYF
cdr3_nt: TGTGCCAGCAGCTTAGTTACAGGGGGCGGTGGGCCCTACGAGCAGTACTTC

j_call: TRBJ2-7
v_call: TRBV7-9
d_call: .
clone_size: .
cdr3_aa: CASSLNREAGLVYEQYF
cdr3_nt: TGTGCCAGCAGCCTCAACAGGGAGGCAGGCCTCGTCTACGAGCAGTACTTC

j_call: TRBJ2-7
v_call: TRBV28
d_call: TRBD1
clone_size: .
cdr3_aa: CASSLSPRTGGRYEQYF
cdr3_nt: TGTGCCAGCAGTTTATCCCCCCGGACAGGGGGCAGGTACGAGCAGTACTTC

j_call: TRBJ2-1
v_call: TRBV20-1
d_call: TRBD1
clone_size: .
cdr3_aa: CSARGDRINEQFF
cdr3_nt: TGCAGTGCTAGAGGGGACAGAATCAATGAGCAGTTCTTC

j_call: TRBJ2-1
v_call: TRBV3-1
d_call: .
clone_size: .
cdr3_aa: CASSHAISGEQFF
cdr3_nt: TGTGCCAGCAGCCACGCTATATCGGGAGAGCAGTTCTTC

j_call: TRBJ2-1
v_call: TRBV12-3/TRBV12-4
d_call: .
clone_size: few
cdr3_aa: CASSFIGHTSRPF
cdr3_nt: TGTGCCAGCAGTTTCATAGGACACACGTCCAGACCCTTC

j_call: TRBJ2-3
v_call: TRBV3-1
d_call: .
clone_size: .
cdr3_aa: CASSQDRSDKQYF
cdr3_nt: TGTGCCAGCAGCCAAGACAGGTCAGATAAGCAGTATTTT

j_call: TRBJ2-7
v_call: TRBV7-2
d_call: TRBD2
clone_size: .
cdr3_aa: CASSLKWSILAGEQYF
cdr3_nt: TGTGCCAGCAGCCTTAAGTGGTCTATACTAGCGGGGGAGCAGTACTTC

j_call: TRBJ2-1
v_call: TRBV4-3
d_call: .
clone_size: .
cdr3_aa: CASSQDITRSSMNEQFF
cdr3_nt: TGCGCCAGCAGCCAAGATATTACTAGGAGTTCGATGAATGAGCAGTTCTTC

j_call: TRBJ2-5
v_call: TRBV2
d_call: .
clone_size: many
cdr3_aa: CASSAGTQYF
cdr3_nt: TGTGCCAGCAGTGCAGGGACCCAGTACTTC

j_call: TRBJ2-7
v_call: TRBV12-3/TRBV12-4
d_call: TRBD2
clone_size: few
cdr3_aa: CASSSAGGPFYEQYF
cdr3_nt: TGTGCCAGCAGTTCAGCGGGAGGGCCCTTCTACGAGCAGTACTTC

j_call: TRBJ2-1
v_call: TRBV3-1
d_call: TRBD2
clone_size: .
cdr3_aa: CASSQVGTSLAEQFF
cdr3_nt: TGTGCCAGCAGCCAAGTCGGGACTAGCTTGGCTGAGCAGTTCTTC

j_call: TRBJ2-3
v_call: TRBV7-9
d_call: TRBD2
clone_size: few
cdr3_aa: CASSLVGTSGADTQYF
cdr3_nt: TGTGCCAGCAGCTTAGTTGGGACTAGCGGGGCAGATACGCAGTATTTT

j_call: TRBJ2-1
v_call: TRBV7-8
d_call: .
clone_size: few
cdr3_aa: CASSLAQPSARYNEQFF
cdr3_nt: TGTGCCAGCAGCTTAGCCCAACCTAGCGCCCGCTACAATGAGCAGTTCTTC

j_call: TRBJ1-1
v_call: TRBV4-1
d_call: .
clone_size: few
cdr3_aa: CASSHGMGFANTEAFF
cdr3_nt: TGCGCCAGCAGCCATGGCATGGGGTTCGCGAACACTGAAGCTTTCTTT

j_call: TRBJ2-2
v_call: TRBV27
d_call: .
clone_size: few
cdr3_aa: CASSLWGVAGELFF
cdr3_nt: TGTGCCAGCAGTTTATGGGGGGTCGCCGGGGAGCTGTTTTTT

j_call: TRBJ2-3
v_call: TRBV2
d_call: TRBD1
clone_size: many
cdr3_aa: CASRRQGSTDTQYF
cdr3_nt: TGTGCCAGTCGCCGACAGGGTAGCACAGATACGCAGTATTTT

j_call: TRBJ1-1
v_call: TRBV20-1
d_call: .
clone_size: .
cdr3_aa: CSARVGGGNTEAFF
cdr3_nt: TGCAGTGCTAGGGTAGGGGGGGGAAACACTGAAGCTTTCTTT

j_call: TRBJ2-3
v_call: TRBV6-5
d_call: .
clone_size: few
cdr3_aa: CASSYSLVVTDTQYF
cdr3_nt: TGTGCCAGCAGTTACTCCCTAGTAGTAACAGATACGCAGTATTTT

j_call: TRBJ2-1
v_call: TRBV12-3/TRBV12-4
d_call: TRBD1
clone_size: .
cdr3_aa: CASSLRDRETNEQFF
cdr3_nt: TGTGCCAGCAGTTTAAGGGACAGGGAGACCAATGAGCAGTTCTTC

j_call: TRBJ2-7
v_call: TRBV7-2
d_call: .
clone_size: .
cdr3_aa: CASSFSQRNHEQYF
cdr3_nt: TGTGCCAGCAGCTTTTCCCAACGCAATCACGAGCAGTACTTC

j_call: TRBJ2-1
v_call: TRBV28
d_call: TRBD2
clone_size: few
cdr3_aa: CASRTLAGETYNEQFF
cdr3_nt: TGTGCCAGCAGGACCCTAGCGGGAGAAACTTACAATGAGCAGTTCTTC

j_call: TRBJ2-2
v_call: TRBV29-1
d_call: TRBD1
clone_size: .
cdr3_aa: CSVGDRLDTGELFF
cdr3_nt: TGCAGCGTTGGGGACAGGTTGGACACCGGGGAGCTGTTTTTT

j_call: TRBJ1-1
v_call: TRBV5-1
d_call: TRBD1
clone_size: many
cdr3_aa: CASSLGQGRTEAFF
cdr3_nt: TGCGCCAGCAGCTTGGGACAGGGACGTACTGAAGCTTTCTTT

j_call: TRBJ2-4
v_call: TRBV15
d_call: .
clone_size: few
cdr3_aa: CATGLAKNIQYF
cdr3_nt: TGTGCCACCGGACTAGCCAAAAACATTCAGTACTTC

j_call: TRBJ2-3
v_call: TRBV12-3/TRBV12-4
d_call: TRBD2
clone_size: .
cdr3_aa: CASSRGGATGDTQYF
cdr3_nt: TGTGCCAGCAGCCGCGGGGGGGCCACGGGTGATACGCAGTATTTT

j_call: TRBJ1-6
v_call: TRBV28
d_call: .
clone_size: few
cdr3_aa: CASSVNSPLHF
cdr3_nt: TGTGCCAGCAGTGTAAATTCACCCCTCCACTTT

j_call: TRBJ2-7
v_call: TRBV27
d_call: .
clone_size: few
cdr3_aa: CASRFAGQSYEQYF
cdr3_nt: TGTGCCAGCAGATTTGCGGGACAGAGCTACGAGCAGTACTTC

j_call: TRBJ2-7
v_call: TRBV21-1
d_call: .
clone_size: few
cdr3_aa: CASSRGGGLDEQYF
cdr3_nt: TGTGCCAGCAGCAGGGGGGGAGGTTTGGACGAGCAGTACTTC

j_call: TRBJ1-5
v_call: TRBV9
d_call: TRBD1
clone_size: many
cdr3_aa: CASSRGQAEPQHF
cdr3_nt: TGTGCCAGCAGCCGGGGACAGGCGGAGCCCCAGCATTTT

j_call: TRBJ2-1
v_call: TRBV7-2
d_call: TRBD1
clone_size: .
cdr3_aa: CASSPRDSYNEQFF
cdr3_nt: TGTGCCAGCAGCCCTCGGGACAGCTACAATGAGCAGTTCTTC

j_call: TRBJ2-1
v_call: TRBV10-3
d_call: .
clone_size: .
cdr3_aa: CAIREGDEQFF
cdr3_nt: TGTGCCATCAGGGAAGGCGATGAGCAGTTCTTC

j_call: TRBJ1-2
v_call: TRBV12-3/TRBV12-4
d_call: .
clone_size: few
cdr3_aa: CASSSSGGYRYTF
cdr3_nt: TGTGCCAGCAGCAGTTCGGGGGGGTACCGCTACACCTTC

j_call: TRBJ2-3
v_call: TRBV7-2
d_call: TRBD2
clone_size: few
cdr3_aa: CASSRLAGVRWDTQYF
cdr3_nt: TGTGCCAGCAGCCGACTAGCGGGAGTGAGATGGGATACGCAGTATTTT

j_call: TRBJ1-1
v_call: TRBV16
d_call: TRBD1
clone_size: many
cdr3_aa: CASSQFLTGGTEAFF
cdr3_nt: TGTGCCAGCAGCCAATTCTTGACAGGGGGCACTGAAGCTTTCTTT